The 6 T cell receptor beta chains reported below all come from one sample, sequenced in a study of OX40 agonist ivuxolimab in advanced cancers. TCRdb's copy holds only in-frame clones and misses some; the assay was immunoSEQ multiplex PCR. The sample contains about 22,000 clones, approximately 85% of which appear only once. Sequencing used CD4+ or CD8+ T cells sorted from blood, obtained in a trial of the OX40 agonist ivuxolimab. All receptors come from an adult with an advanced solid tumor such as melanoma, head and neck, liver or kidney cancer.

The chain recombines TRBV30 with TRBJ2-7, with TRBD1 matching 10 bases. V was clipped by 4 bases and J by 3 bases; unmatched bases: 9. The CDR3 totals 15 residues. Germline lookup yields CDR1 GTSNPN and CDR2 SVGIG (reference sequence). CDR3 in DNA: TGTGCCTGGACCATGGGGGACAGGGGCAGCTACGAGCAGTACTTC. Translation gives CAWTMGDRGSYEQYF.

This chain links TRBV5-1 with TRBJ1-1; TRBD1 matches at 7 bases. Germline CDR1 and CDR2: SGHRS and YFSETQ. V was clipped by 3 bases and J by 5 bases; unmatched bases: 10. This CDR3 comprises 15 residues. Written as DNA, the CDR3 is TGCGCCAGCAGCTCGCCGACAGGGCTGGAGACTGAAGCTTTCTTT. It is translated as CASSSPTGLETEAFF.

The chain couples TRBV9 to TRBJ2-3, with 15 bases aligning to TRBD2. Germline CDR1 and CDR2: SGDLS and YYNGEE. The CDR3 contains 18 residues. Trimming at V came to 4 bases and at J to 3 bases, leaving 9 bases not matched to a gene. Here the CDR3 DNA reads TGTGCCAGCAGCCCTTACTCCGGGACTAGCGGGGGGACAGATACGCAGTATTTT. Amino acid sequence: CASSPYSGTSGGTDTQYF.

V gene TRBV6-5 combines with J gene TRBJ1-1; 12 bases match TRBD1. V trimming: 4 bases; J trimming: 9 bases; junction bases outside the gene matches: 0. Germline lookup yields CDR1 MNHEY and CDR2 SVGAGI. The CDR3 runs 12 residues. The CDR3 region is CASSWDRGQAFF. In nucleotides, the CDR3 is TGTGCCAGCAGTTGGGACAGGGGGCAAGCTTTCTTT.

This rearrangement joins TRBV4-3 to TRBJ2-6; D gene unclear. The CDR3 has 15 residues. V gave up 1 base and J gave up 2 bases, with 6 bases separating them. Germline V gene data show CDR1 as LGHNA and CDR2 as YSLEER. The CDR3 DNA sequence: TGCGCCAGCAGCCAAGGGGTCGCTGGGGCCAACGTCCTGACTTTC. Protein: CASSQGVAGANVLTF.

The chain couples TRBV27 to TRBJ1-2; D possibly corresponds to TRBD1 (6 bases). Germline loops: CDR1 MNHEY, CDR2 SMNVEV (reference sequence). CDR3 size: 13 residues. V dropped 2 bases and J dropped 4 bases, with 8 bases sitting between them. The CDR3 loop is CASSLGQSYGYTF. Written as DNA, the CDR3 is TGTGCCAGCAGTTTAGGACAGTCCTATGGCTACACCTTC.